This T cell receptor (beta chain) was sequenced for a study of CXCR3-negative and CXCR3-positive naive CD8 T cells. Study outcomes and limitations: Naive cells that were CXCR3-negative or CXCR3-positive used TRBV-TRBJ genes alike, while memory cells diverged. Naive subsets did not differ in surface CD5, and the authors estimated TCR strength using properties of the TRB CDR3. Cryopreserved PBMCs had partly decreased CXCR3 expression; fresh PBMCs were used in most assays.

Points on this clonotype: The antigen remains undetermined.

Libraries were UMI-labeled 5' RACE TRB cDNA. TCRdb reprocessed the 5' RACE reads, with one entry per CDR3 protein and no DNA. The listing records some 41,000 distinct CDR3 sequences. The germline V gene has CDR1 SQVTM and CDR2 ANQGSEA. This CDR3 spans 14 amino acids. The chain recombines TRBV29-1 with TRBJ2-1; there is no DNA to check the TCRdb D call of TRBD2. The origin of this receptor is a human donor in good health. Some clones in this sample may be carry-over from other donors' samples. The specimen sequenced was memory CD8+ T cells from blood. This CDR3 reads CSVVAGPSYNEQFF.